This T cell receptor (beta chain) is from a study of blood T cell repertoires in COVID-19. Across the whole study: Sample material is recorded as cDNA or gDNA derived from T cells, B-cell-depleted T cells, or PBMCs.

Which cohort a participant joined came from the clinical history participants gave. Original processing notes: Counts of nucleated cells, estimated from reference gene primer amplification, were obtained. Generated by immunoSEQ multiplex PCR, the TCRdb table keeps only in-frame clones and is missing some. From that table come the V and J calls and clone size; the DNA was used to work out D and trimming. Here the sample spans roughly 250,000 clones, roughly 90% being singletons. In germline, CDR1 is SGHTA, CDR2 FQGNSA. The V gene lost 5 bases and the J gene lost 3 bases, with 15 bases spanning the gap. This CDR3 comprises 15 residues.

The rearrangement uses TRBV7-2 and TRBJ2-3; tentative D call: TRBD1 (7 bases). The specimen was PBMCs or T cells enriched from blood (not recorded which). The receptor was derived from a man aged 40-49 years who had recovered from COVID-19. CDR3 nucleotide sequence: TGTGCCAGCAGCGCCGAACAGGGGAGGACAGATACGCAGTATTTT. Its translation is CASSAEQGRTDTQYF. The whole variable domain, filled in from reference TRBV7-2 and TRBJ2-3, reads GAGVSQSPSNKVTEKGKDVELRCDPISGHTALYWYRQSLGQGLEFLIYFQGNSAPDKSGLPSDRFSAERTGGSVSTLTIQRTQQEDSAVYLCASSAEQGRTDTQYFGPGTRLTVL.